This T cell receptor beta chain was observed in a study of blood T cell repertoires in COVID-19. Across the whole study: Sample material is recorded as cDNA or gDNA derived from T cells, B-cell-depleted T cells, or PBMCs.

Deletions cut 2 bases from V and 0 bases from J, with 4 bases between. This CDR3 spans 13 amino acids. Germline V lookup: CDR1 SGHTA, CDR2 FQGNSA. Study processing details: Quantification of nucleated cells was approximated via reference gene primer amplification. Some clones are missing from TCRdb's copy, which holds only in-frame ones; the method was immunoSEQ multiplex PCR. That table furnishes V, J and clone size, whereas the DNA furnished D and trimming. The profile shows about 190,000 clones, more than 60% of them singletons. This receptor was identified in a woman between 45 and 65 years old with acute or convalescent COVID-19. This sequence joins TRBV7-2 and TRBJ1-1; D gene unclear. The sequencing sample was made of peripheral blood. CDR3 region: CASSLQMNTEAFF. The CDR3 DNA is TGTGCCAGCAGCTTACAGATGAACACTGAAGCTTTCTTT.